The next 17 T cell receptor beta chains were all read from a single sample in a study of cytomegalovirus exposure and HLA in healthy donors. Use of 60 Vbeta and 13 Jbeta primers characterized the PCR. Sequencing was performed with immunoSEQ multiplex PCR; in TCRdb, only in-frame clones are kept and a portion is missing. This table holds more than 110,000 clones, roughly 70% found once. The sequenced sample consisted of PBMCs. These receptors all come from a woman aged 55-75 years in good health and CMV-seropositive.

Here the CDR3 reads CASSYSAGQGYGYTF. Here the CDR3 DNA reads TGTGCCAGCAGTTACTCGGCGGGGCAGGGCTATGGCTACACCTTC. The chain recombines TRBV6-5 with TRBJ1-2; D might be TRBD1 (5 bases). The V and J ends lost 0 bases and 4 bases respectively, with 12 bases between them. Germline loops: CDR1 MNHEY, CDR2 SVGAGI. CDR3 size: 15 residues.

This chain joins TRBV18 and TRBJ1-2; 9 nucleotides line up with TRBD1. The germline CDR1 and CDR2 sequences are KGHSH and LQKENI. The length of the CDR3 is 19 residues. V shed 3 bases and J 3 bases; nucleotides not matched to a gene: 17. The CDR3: CASSPRAPAGQGLHYGYTF. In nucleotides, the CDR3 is TGTGCCAGCTCACCTCGAGCGCCGGCTGGACAGGGGTTACACTATGGCTACACCTTC.

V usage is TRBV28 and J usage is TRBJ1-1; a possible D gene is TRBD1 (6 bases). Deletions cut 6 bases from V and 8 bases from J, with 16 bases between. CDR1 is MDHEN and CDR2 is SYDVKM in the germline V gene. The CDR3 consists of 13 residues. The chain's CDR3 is CASRPLFDREAFF. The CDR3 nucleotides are TGTGCCAGCAGGCCTTTGTTCGACAGGGAAGCTTTCTTT. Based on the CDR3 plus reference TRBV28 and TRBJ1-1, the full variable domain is DVKVTQSSRYLVKRTGEKVFLECVQDMDHENMFWYRQDPGLGLRLIYFSYDVKMKEKGDIPEGYSVSREKKERFSLILESASTNQTSMYLCASRPLFDREAFFGQGTRLTVV.

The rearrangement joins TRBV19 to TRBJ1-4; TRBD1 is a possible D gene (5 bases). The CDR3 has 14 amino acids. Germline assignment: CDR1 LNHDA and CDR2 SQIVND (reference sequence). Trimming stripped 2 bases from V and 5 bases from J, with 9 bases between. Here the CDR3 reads CASSIRGRNEKLFF. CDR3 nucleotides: TGTGCCAGTAGTATAAGGGGTAGGAATGAAAAACTGTTTTTT.

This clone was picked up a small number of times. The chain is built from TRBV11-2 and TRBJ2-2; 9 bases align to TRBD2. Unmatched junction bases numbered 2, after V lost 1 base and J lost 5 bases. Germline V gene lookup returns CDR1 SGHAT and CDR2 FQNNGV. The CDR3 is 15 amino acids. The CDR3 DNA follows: TGTGCCAGCAGCTTAGGCGGGAGGGGTACCGGGGAGCTGTTTTTT. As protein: CASSLGGRGTGELFF.

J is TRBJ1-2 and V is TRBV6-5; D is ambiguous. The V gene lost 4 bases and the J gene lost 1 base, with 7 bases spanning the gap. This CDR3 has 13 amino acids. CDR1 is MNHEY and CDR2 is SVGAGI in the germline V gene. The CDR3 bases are TGTGCCAGCAGTTTATCAGGTAACTATGGCTACACCTTC. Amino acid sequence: CASSLSGNYGYTF.

CDR3: CASSSLAGAYNEQFF. The CDR3 bases are TGTGCCAGCAGCTCCTTAGCGGGGGCCTACAATGAGCAGTTCTTC. The J gene is TRBJ2-1, the V gene TRBV11-3, with 9 bases lining up with TRBD2. CDR1 is SGHNT and CDR2 is YENEEA in the germline V gene. CDR3 length: 15 residues. V gave up 4 bases and J gave up 2 bases; unmatched junction bases: 3.

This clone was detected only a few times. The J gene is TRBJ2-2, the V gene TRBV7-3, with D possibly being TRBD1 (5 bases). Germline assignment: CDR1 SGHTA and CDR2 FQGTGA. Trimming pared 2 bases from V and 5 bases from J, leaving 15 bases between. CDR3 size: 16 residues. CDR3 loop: CASSLSAGIVTGELFF. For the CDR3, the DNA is TGTGCCAGCAGCTTATCTGCAGGGATTGTGACCGGGGAGCTGTTTTTT.

Here the CDR3 reads CASIPGSAREAFF. The CDR3 DNA follows: TGTGCCAGCATCCCGGGGTCCGCACGGGAGGCTTTCTTT. The J gene is TRBJ1-1, the V gene TRBV28, with D unclear. The CDR3 contains 13 residues. The V end lost 7 bases, the J end lost 11 bases, and 20 bases lay between the germline ends. CDR1 is MDHEN and CDR2 is SYDVKM in the germline V gene.

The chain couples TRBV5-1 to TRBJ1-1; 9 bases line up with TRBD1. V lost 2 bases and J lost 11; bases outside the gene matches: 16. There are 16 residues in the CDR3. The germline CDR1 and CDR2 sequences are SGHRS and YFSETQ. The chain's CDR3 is CASSLEGQGGFSVAFF. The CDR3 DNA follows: TGCGCCAGCAGCTTAGAGGGACAGGGTGGGTTCTCTGTGGCTTTCTTT.

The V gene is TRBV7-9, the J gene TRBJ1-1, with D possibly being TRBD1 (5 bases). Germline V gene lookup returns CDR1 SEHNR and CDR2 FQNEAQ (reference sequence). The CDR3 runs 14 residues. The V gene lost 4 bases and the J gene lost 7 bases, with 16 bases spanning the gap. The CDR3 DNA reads TGTGCCAGCAGCTCCAGACGGGGGGAAAGTGAAGCTTTCTTT. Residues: CASSSRRGESEAFF.

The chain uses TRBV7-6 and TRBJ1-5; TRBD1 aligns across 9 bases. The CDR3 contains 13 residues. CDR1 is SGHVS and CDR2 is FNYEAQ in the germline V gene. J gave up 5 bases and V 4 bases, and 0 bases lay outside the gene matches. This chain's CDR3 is CASSWDRDQPQHF. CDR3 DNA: TGTGCCAGCAGCTGGGACAGGGATCAGCCCCAGCATTTT.

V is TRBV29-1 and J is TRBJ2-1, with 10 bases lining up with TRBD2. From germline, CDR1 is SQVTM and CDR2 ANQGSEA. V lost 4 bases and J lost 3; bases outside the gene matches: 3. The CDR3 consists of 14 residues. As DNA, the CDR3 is TGCAGCGTTGCTAGCGGGAGTTACTACAATGAGCAGTTCTTC. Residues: CSVASGSYYNEQFF.

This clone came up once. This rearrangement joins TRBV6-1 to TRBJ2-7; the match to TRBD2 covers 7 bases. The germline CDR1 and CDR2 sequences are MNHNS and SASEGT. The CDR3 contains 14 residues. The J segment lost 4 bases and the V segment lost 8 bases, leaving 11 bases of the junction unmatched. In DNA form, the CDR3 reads TGTGCCAGCGGCTGGGAGGGAGGACGATACGAGCAGTACTTC. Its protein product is CASGWEGGRYEQYF.

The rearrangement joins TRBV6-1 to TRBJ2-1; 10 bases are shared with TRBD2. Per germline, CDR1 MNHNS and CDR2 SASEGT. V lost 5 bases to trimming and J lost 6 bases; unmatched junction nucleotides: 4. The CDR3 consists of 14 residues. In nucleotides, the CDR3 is TGTGCCAGCAGTTTCGGGACTAGCGTCAATGAGCAGTTCTTC. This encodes CASSFGTSVNEQFF.

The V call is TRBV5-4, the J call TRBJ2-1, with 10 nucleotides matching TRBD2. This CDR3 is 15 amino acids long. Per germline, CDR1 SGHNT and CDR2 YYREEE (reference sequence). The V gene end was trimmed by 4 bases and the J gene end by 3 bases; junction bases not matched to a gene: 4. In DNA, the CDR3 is TGTGCCAGCAGCCTAGCGGGAGCTAGCTACAATGAGCAGTTCTTC. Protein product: CASSLAGASYNEQFF.

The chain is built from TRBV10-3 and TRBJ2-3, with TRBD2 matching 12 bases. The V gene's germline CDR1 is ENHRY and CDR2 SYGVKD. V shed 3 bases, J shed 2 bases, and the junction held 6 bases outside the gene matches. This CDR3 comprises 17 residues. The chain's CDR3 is CAISDRASGRATDTQYF. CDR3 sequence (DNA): TGTGCCATCAGTGATCGGGCTAGCGGGAGGGCCACAGATACGCAGTATTTT.